Listed below are T cell receptor beta chains from one sample, sequenced in a study of cytomegalovirus exposure and HLA in healthy donors. TCRdb keeps only in-frame clones here, not all; method: immunoSEQ multiplex PCR. The data show under 200,000 clones, with 75% to 90% seen just once and 6.3% held by the top ten. The sequencing sample was made of PBMCs. The source is a man aged 35 to 55 in good health and CMV-seropositive. Both conserved end residues are part of each CDR3. A D gene is named only where the DNA matches it firmly. Clone size is shown for a subset of rows, as once, few, many or a class of expanded clone.

size	V	D	J	DNA	CDR3
NA	TRBV7-9	NA	TRBJ1-1	TGTTCCAGCAGCTCACCGAACAGGCCTCAAGGGCCTGAAGCTTTCTTT	CSSSSPNRPQGPEAFF
few	TRBV6-5	NA	TRBJ1-1	TGTGCCAGCAGTAACTTCAGGGGAGGGACTGAAGCTTTCTTT	CASSNFRGGTEAFF
NA	TRBV2	NA	TRBJ1-1	TGTGCCAGTGACCGACAGAACACTGAAGCTTTCTTT	CASDRQNTEAFF
NA	TRBV4-3	NA	TRBJ2-7	TGCGCCAGCAGCCAAGTATTAGGGAGCTCCTACGAGCAGTACTTC	CASSQVLGSSYEQYF
NA	TRBV9	NA	TRBJ2-7	TGTGCCAGCAGCGTAGACCCCCAGGGCGGAGGGGAGCAGTACTTC	CASSVDPQGGGEQYF
NA	TRBV29-1	NA	TRBJ1-1	TGCAGCGTTGAAAACTCCCGGGAAGCTTTCTTT	CSVENSREAFF
NA	TRBV7-9	NA	TRBJ1-6	TGTGCCAGCAGCGAGAGAACTTTCCAGGGGATAGCTTCACCCCTCCACTTT	CASSERTFQGIASPLHF
NA	TRBV29-1	TRBD1	TRBJ1-1	TGCAGCGCTCGGGACAGGGGAGGTGATGAAGCTTTCTTT	CSARDRGGDEAFF
NA	TRBV25-1	NA	TRBJ2-1	TGTGCCAGCAGTGGAGCCCTGGTTCAAGCCCCCAATGAGCAGTTCTTC	CASSGALVQAPNEQFF
NA	TRBV19	NA	TRBJ1-1	TGTGCCAGTAGTACGGACACTCTGAACACTGAAGCTTTCTTT	CASSTDTLNTEAFF
NA	TRBV7-3	NA	TRBJ1-2	TGTGCCAGCAGCTCACAGGGAGATGGCTACACCTTC	CASSSQGDGYTF
few	TRBV25-1	NA	TRBJ2-5	TGTGCCAGCAGTGAAAGGGGTCACCCCGGCGGGACCCAGTACTTC	CASSERGHPGGTQYF
NA	TRBV12-5	NA	TRBJ2-1	TGTGCTAGTGGTTTAGGGGTGGGGATTATATATGAGCAGTTCTTC	CASGLGVGIIYEQFF
NA	TRBV2	TRBD1	TRBJ1-5	TGTGCCAGCAGTGAACGGAGGACAGGGGGTCAGCCCCAGCATTTT	CASSERRTGGQPQHF
NA	TRBV27	NA	TRBJ2-3	TGTGCCAGCAGTCCGACATTAGATACGCAGTATTTT	CASSPTLDTQYF
once	TRBV18	NA	TRBJ1-1	TGTGCCAGCTCAGTTCAGGGTACTGAAGCTTTCTTT	CASSVQGTEAFF
NA	TRBV15	TRBD1	TRBJ2-6	TGTGCCACCAGCAGAGGGGACAGGATTTTGACTGGGGCCAACGTCCTGACTTTC	CATSRGDRILTGANVLTF
NA	TRBV4-3	TRBD1	TRBJ2-1	TGCGCCAGCAGTAAACAGGGGGCTGCCAATGAGCAGTTCTTC	CASSKQGAANEQFF
NA	TRBV10-3	NA	TRBJ2-3	TGTGCCAAACGGGACTCAGCCACAGATACGCAGTATTTT	CAKRDSATDTQYF
NA	TRBV9	NA	TRBJ1-3	TGTGCCAGCGCCCAGGGGATCGGAAACACCATATATTTT	CASAQGIGNTIYF
few	TRBV2	NA	TRBJ2-7	TGTGCCAGCAGTTCCCGGGGGAACTACGAGCAGTACTTC	CASSSRGNYEQYF
NA	TRBV15	NA	TRBJ1-1	TGTGCCACCAGCAGGCCACCCAGCACTGAAGCTTTCTTT	CATSRPPSTEAFF
NA	TRBV4-1	TRBD1	TRBJ2-3	TGCGCCAGCAGCCAAGATGGTGGGGGACAGAACACAGATACGCAGTATTTT	CASSQDGGGQNTDTQYF
NA	TRBV27	NA	TRBJ1-1	TGTGCCAGCAGACCCGGGGGGCTCGCTGAAGCTTTCTTT	CASRPGGLAEAFF
few	TRBV28	NA	TRBJ2-5	TGTGCCAGCAGCCTATGGACAGCCCAAGAGACCCAGTACTTC	CASSLWTAQETQYF
NA	TRBV5-1	TRBD1	TRBJ2-7	TGCGCCAGCAGCTTGACAGGGGGCACGGAGCAGTACTTC	CASSLTGGTEQYF